This T cell receptor beta chain appears in the sequencing data of a study of identical twins. The V end lost 7 bases, the J end lost 1 base, and 16 bases lay between the germline ends. The CDR3 is 15 residues long. Germline lookup yields CDR1 MNHEY and CDR2 SVGAGI. In TCRdb, the 5' RACE reads were re-called with MiXCR into one record per CDR3 protein. The table includes 1.5 million or so distinct CDR3 sequences, more than 30% detected once. Sequencing input: cord blood. The V call is TRBV6-5, the J call TRBJ1-1; tentatively, D is TRBD1 (5 bases). This sequence originates from a newborn girl in good health. DNA of the CDR3: TGTGCCAGCAAAACAGTACAGGTCGGGAACACTGAAGCTTTCTTT. It is translated as CASKTVQVGNTEAFF.